This T cell receptor (beta chain) derives from a study of blood T cell repertoires in COVID-19. Study summary: Spain, Italy and the United States supplied samples that represented acute and convalescent COVID-19. T cells, B-cell-depleted T cells, or PBMCs supplied cDNA or gDNA.

In the authors' methods: Nucleated cell counts were estimated from reference gene primer amplification. The method was immunoSEQ multiplex PCR; TCRdb's version includes in-frame clones alone and lacks a portion of them. V and J calls and clone size are copied from that table; D and trimming were computed from the DNA. The sample records some 80,000 clones, around 90% being singletons. Per the germline V gene, CDR1 is MDHEN and CDR2 is SYDVKM. The CDR3 totals 14 residues. V gave up 8 bases and J gave up 5 bases, with 18 bases separating them. This receptor was obtained from a human donor in a cohort sampled during active COVID-19. The sample taken for sequencing was peripheral blood. The V gene is TRBV28, the J gene TRBJ1-2, with D perhaps TRBD1 (6 bases). CDR3 amino acids: CASRDIGQNYGYTF. In nucleotides, the CDR3 is TGTGCCAGCCGGGATATTGGACAGAATTATGGCTACACCTTC.